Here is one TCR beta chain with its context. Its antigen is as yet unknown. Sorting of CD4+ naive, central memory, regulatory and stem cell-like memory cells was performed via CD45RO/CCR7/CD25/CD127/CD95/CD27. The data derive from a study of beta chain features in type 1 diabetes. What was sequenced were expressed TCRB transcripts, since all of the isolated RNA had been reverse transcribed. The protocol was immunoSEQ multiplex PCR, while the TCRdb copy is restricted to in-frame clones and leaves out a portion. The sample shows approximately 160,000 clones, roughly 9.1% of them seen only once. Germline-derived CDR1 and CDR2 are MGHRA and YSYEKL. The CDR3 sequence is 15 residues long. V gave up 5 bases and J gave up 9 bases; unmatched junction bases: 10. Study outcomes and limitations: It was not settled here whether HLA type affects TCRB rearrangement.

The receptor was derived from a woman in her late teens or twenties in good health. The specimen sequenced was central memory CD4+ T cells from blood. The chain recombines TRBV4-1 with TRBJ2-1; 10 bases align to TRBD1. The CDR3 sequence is CASSYSPGQGIEQFF. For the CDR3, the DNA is TGCGCCAGCAGCTACTCACCGGGACAGGGGATTGAGCAGTTCTTC.